These 24 T cell receptor beta chains share one sample of origin, sequenced in a study of T cells in Graves' hyperthyroidism and ophthalmopathy. From RNA transcripts, TCR beta CDR3 regions were amplified. Researchers ran a first-round RT-PCR on the TCR CDR3 using the HTBI primer set. TCRdb used MiXCR to reprocess the multiplex PCR reads, holding one entry per CDR3 protein. The table lists 550,000 to 800,000 distinct CDR3 sequences, roughly 15% of them singletons. The sample taken for sequencing was blood. The receptors come from a man aged 18 to 30 with Graves' hyperthyroidism.

This clonotype was seen repeatedly, ten times or more. Here the CDR3 DNA reads TGTGCCAGCAGTTCCCCGGGGAGCGGGAGCTACTCAGATACGCAGTATTTT. This gives the protein CASSSPGSGSYSDTQYF. The rearrangement joins TRBV28 to TRBJ2-3, with TRBD2 identical over 8 bases. The CDR3 extends over 17 amino acids. V dropped 4 bases and J dropped 4; count of bases not matched to a gene: 13. The germline V gene encodes CDR1 MDHEN and CDR2 SYDVKM.

V usage is TRBV30 and J usage is TRBJ1-4; maybe TRBD1 (5 bases). Trimming took 4 bases from V and 0 from J, leaving 18 bases between them. The CDR3 sequence is 17 residues long. Germline V gene sequence: CDR1 GTSNPN, CDR2 SVGIG (reference sequence). For the CDR3, the DNA is TGTGCCTGGAATATCTCAGGGTCTAAGGCAACTAATGAAAAACTGTTTTTT. This translates into CAWNISGSKATNEKLFF.

J is TRBJ2-2 and V is TRBV19; 8 bases fit TRBD2. CDR1 is LNHDA, CDR2 SQIVND, per germline (reference sequence). The CDR3 is 16 residues long. Trimming cost V 4 bases and J 2 bases; bases outside gene matches: 6. The CDR3: CASSTPTSVNTGELFF. The CDR3 region has the DNA TGTGCCAGTAGTACTCCGACTAGCGTCAACACCGGGGAGCTGTTTTTT.

V and J are TRBV4-1 and TRBJ1-1; tentative D call: TRBD1 (6 bases). The CDR3 is made up of 15 amino acids. Germline V CDR1 and CDR2: MGHRA, YSYEKL. The V gene lost 4 bases and the J gene lost 1 base, with 13 bases spanning the gap. The CDR3 here is CASSLLTGRNTEAFF. The DNA of the CDR3 is TGCGCCAGCAGCCTCCTCACAGGGAGGAACACTGAAGCTTTCTTT.

In regard to this clonotype: The CDR3 does not end in the conserved phenylalanine or tryptophan, so this is likely a read error. This chain uses TRBV20-1 with TRBJ2-3; TRBD2 aligns across 13 bases. V shed 8 bases and J 5 bases; nucleotides not matched to a gene: 7. This CDR3 has 14 amino acids. Germline values: CDR1 DFQATT, CDR2 SNEGSKA (reference sequence). The CDR3 sequence: CSPRLAGGLDTQYS. Written as DNA, the CDR3 is TGCAGTCCACGACTAGCGGGAGGCCTAGATACGCAGTATTCT.

The rearrangement uses TRBV20-1 and TRBJ2-1; TRBD2 matches 9 bases. CDR1 is DFQATT and CDR2 is SNEGSKA in the germline V gene (reference sequence). Trimming removed 5 bases from V and 0 bases from J; junction bases left unmatched: 14. The CDR3 is 18 residues long. The CDR3 DNA sequence: TGCAGTGCTTGGCCGGGGGCGGGAGGGCTTAGCTCCTACAATGAGCAGTTCTTC. As protein: CSAWPGAGGLSSYNEQFF.

This clonotype occurred a few times. The V call is TRBV3-1, the J call TRBJ2-2, with TRBD2 matching 7 bases. The trim removed 1 base at V and 2 bases at J, leaving 4 bases unmatched. The V gene's germline CDR1 is LGHDT and CDR2 YNNKEL (reference sequence). There are 16 residues in the CDR3. CDR3 amino acids: CASSQGLAANTGELFF. CDR3 nucleotide sequence: TGTGCCAGCAGCCAAGGGCTAGCGGCTAACACCGGGGAGCTGTTTTTT.

This clonotype was recorded at least ten times. Written as DNA, the CDR3 is TGTGCCAGCAGCTTCAGTCTGGGTGCGGGAGGAGCCTACGAGCAGTACTTC. Its translation is CASSFSLGAGGAYEQYF. The chain carries TRBV7-2 and TRBJ2-7; TRBD2 matches at 8 bases. Germline CDR1 reads SGHTA; CDR2 reads FQGNSA. V was clipped by 3 bases and J by 2 bases; unmatched bases: 12. The CDR3 consists of 17 residues.

This clonotype was counted many times. The chain joins TRBV28 to TRBJ2-7; 11 nucleotides align to TRBD2. CDR3 length: 15 residues. Trimming cost V 3 bases and J 7 bases; bases outside gene matches: 8. In germline, CDR1 is MDHEN, CDR2 SYDVKM. The CDR3 loop reads CASSLSASGRREQYF. As DNA, the CDR3 is TGTGCCAGCAGTTTGTCGGCTAGCGGGAGGAGAGAGCAGTACTTC. Full variable domain (missing parts from reference TRBV28 and TRBJ2-7): DVKVTQSSRYLVKRTGEKVFLECVQDMDHENMFWYRQDPGLGLRLIYFSYDVKMKEKGDIPEGYSVSREKKERFSLILESASTNQTSMYLCASSLSASGRREQYFGPGTRLTVT.

The CDR3 protein is CSAGPLARANYGYTF. Written as DNA, the CDR3 is TGCAGTGCTGGGCCCTTGGCGAGAGCCAACTATGGCTACACCTTC. The rearrangement links TRBV20-1 to TRBJ1-2; D remains unclear. V gave up 5 bases and J gave up 2 bases, with 18 bases separating them. CDR3 length equals 15 residues. Germline V CDR1 and CDR2: DFQATT, SNEGSKA (reference sequence).

The sample holds many counts of this clonotype. V usage is TRBV6-2 or TRBV6-3 and J usage is TRBJ1-1; TRBD1 might be the D (6 bases). V was shortened by 5 bases and J by 4 bases, with 17 bases between the two germline ends. This CDR3 has 15 residues. The germline CDR1 and CDR2 sequences are MNHEY and SVGEGT. CDR3 DNA: TGTGCCAGCAGTGACCGGACAGTCAAACTCACTGAAGCTTTCTTT. It is translated as CASSDRTVKLTEAFF.

This clonotype has at least ten counts. The chain uses TRBV11-1 and TRBJ2-1; 13 bases line up with TRBD2. Trimming at V came to 7 bases and at J to 2 bases, leaving 14 bases not matched to a gene. Germline V gene lookup returns CDR1 SGHAT and CDR2 FQDESV (reference sequence). The CDR3 is 19 residues long. This chain's CDR3 is CASTKGLAGEVFTYNEQFF. CDR3 bases: TGTGCCAGCACCAAAGGACTAGCGGGAGAAGTGTTCACCTACAATGAGCAGTTCTTC.

This clonotype was detected only a few times. The chain combines TRBV6-2 or TRBV6-3 with TRBJ2-5; possible D gene TRBD2, 6 bases. The germline V gene has CDR1 MNHEY and CDR2 SVGEGT. V was pared by 6 bases and J by 5 bases, with 16 bases between. The CDR3 loop spans 14 amino acids. Written as DNA, the CDR3 is TGTGCCAGCAGGAGCGGAGGGCGGTGGGAGACCCAGTACTTC. Translated: CASRSGGRWETQYF.

The chain joins TRBV5-4 to TRBJ1-3; no reliable D call. The germline V and J ends were trimmed by 4 bases and 0 bases, with 8 bases remaining between them. This CDR3 comprises 14 residues. Germline V lookup: CDR1 SGHNT, CDR2 YYREEE (reference sequence). CDR3 nucleotides: TGTGCCAGCAGCGCAATGAGCTCTGGAAACACCATATATTTT. Amino acids: CASSAMSSGNTIYF.

Comments on this clonotype: A much larger clone differs by one base, so this may be a read error. As the CDR3 is not closed by the conserved phenylalanine or tryptophan, this likely results from a read error. CDR3 protein: CSARTGRNTEAFY. Written as DNA, the CDR3 is TGCAGTGCTAGGACAGGGAGGAACACTGAAGCTTTCTAT. V is TRBV20-1 and J is TRBJ1-1; 7 nucleotides agree with TRBD1. With 3 bases clipped from V and 1 base from J, the junction kept 2 bases outside the gene matches. The CDR3 loop spans 13 amino acids. The germline CDR1 and CDR2 sequences are DFQATT and SNEGSKA (reference sequence).

This clonotype was seen many times. The chain couples TRBV12-3 or TRBV12-4 to TRBJ1-6; D remains unclear. This CDR3 has 13 residues. V lost 0 bases and J lost 9, with 6 bases in between. CDR3 nucleotide sequence: TGTGCCAGCAGTTTAGCTGCAATTTCACCCCTCCACTTT. Translating gives CASSLAAISPLHF.

Ten or more counts support this clonotype. The V and J genes are TRBV2 and TRBJ2-2; 10 nucleotides line up with TRBD2. The trim removed 4 bases at V and 3 bases at J, leaving 5 bases unmatched. The CDR3 is 16 residues long. Germline-derived CDR1 and CDR2 are SNHLY and FYNNEI. This CDR3 reads CASSVLAGEDTGELFF. The CDR3 region has the DNA TGTGCCAGCAGTGTCCTAGCGGGAGAGGACACCGGGGAGCTGTTTTTT. Filled out from reference TRBV2 and TRBJ2-2, the complete variable domain reads EPEVTQTPSHQVTQMGQEVILRCVPISNHLYFYWYRQILGQKVEFLVSFYNNEISEKSEIFDDQFSVERPDGSNFTLKIRSTKLEDSAMYFCASSVLAGEDTGELFFGEGSRLTVL.

The V gene is TRBV12-3 or TRBV12-4, the J gene TRBJ1-5; possible D gene TRBD1, 6 bases. The CDR3 has 14 amino acids. Trimming pared 4 bases from V and 7 bases from J, leaving 14 bases between. CDR3: CASSSQQGTQPQHF. The CDR3 bases are TGTGCCAGCAGTTCCCAACAGGGAACCCAGCCCCAGCATTTT.

This clonotype turned up a few times. The J gene is TRBJ2-1, the V gene TRBV5-1, with 11 nucleotides matching TRBD2. Germline V gives CDR1 SGHRS, CDR2 YFSETQ. V shed 7 bases, J shed 6 bases, and the junction held 6 bases outside the gene matches. This CDR3 comprises 14 residues. CDR3 DNA sequence: TGCGCCAGCTTTCCCGGGACTAGCGGCAATGAGCAGTTCTTC. Its translation is CASFPGTSGNEQFF.

The CDR3 spells CASIGTANTEAFF. The CDR3, as DNA: TGTGCCAGCATCGGGACAGCAAACACTGAAGCTTTCTTT. J is TRBJ1-1 and V is TRBV6-1; 7 bases align to TRBD1. This CDR3 spans 13 amino acids. The J segment lost 2 bases and the V segment lost 7 bases, leaving 4 bases of the junction unmatched. The germline V gene encodes CDR1 MNHNS and CDR2 SASEGT.

There are many counts of this clonotype. The chain couples TRBV28 to TRBJ2-7, with 9 bases aligning to TRBD2. V was clipped by 7 bases and J by 3 bases; unmatched bases: 7. The CDR3 sequence is 14 residues long. Germline-derived CDR1 and CDR2 are MDHEN and SYDVKM. The CDR3 nucleotides read TGTGCCAGCAACCTAGCGGGGAGTGGCTACGAGCAGTACTTC. Translating it yields CASNLAGSGYEQYF.

This clonotype has a count of ten or more. This sequence joins TRBV7-2 and TRBJ1-1; D possibly corresponds to TRBD1 (5 bases). The CDR3 has 11 residues. V lost 0 bases and J 9 bases, leaving 5 bases between the germline ends. Germline assignment: CDR1 SGHTA and CDR2 FQGNSA. The CDR3 DNA reads TGTGCCAGCAGCTTAGCGGGACAAGCTTTCTTT. It is translated as CASSLAGQAFF.

In the case of this clonotype: A read error is possible here, since a much larger clone lies one base away. The V call is TRBV7-2, the J call TRBJ1-5, with D perhaps matching TRBD1 (5 bases). The CDR3 length is 15 residues. Germline CDR1 reads SGHTA; CDR2 reads FQGNSA. The CDR3 DNA reads as TGTGCCAGCACCCCCGTGGGTGGGGGGAATCGGCCCCAGCATTTT. Its protein product is CASTPVGGGNRPQHF.

This chain uses TRBV2 with TRBJ2-5; TRBD1 aligns across 8 bases. This CDR3 is 14 amino acids long. J lost 5 bases, V lost 3 bases, and 5 bases had no gene match. In germline, CDR1 is SNHLY, CDR2 FYNNEI. This chain's CDR3 is CASSDWQGAETQYF. CDR3 coding DNA: TGTGCCAGCAGTGATTGGCAGGGGGCGGAGACCCAGTACTTC.